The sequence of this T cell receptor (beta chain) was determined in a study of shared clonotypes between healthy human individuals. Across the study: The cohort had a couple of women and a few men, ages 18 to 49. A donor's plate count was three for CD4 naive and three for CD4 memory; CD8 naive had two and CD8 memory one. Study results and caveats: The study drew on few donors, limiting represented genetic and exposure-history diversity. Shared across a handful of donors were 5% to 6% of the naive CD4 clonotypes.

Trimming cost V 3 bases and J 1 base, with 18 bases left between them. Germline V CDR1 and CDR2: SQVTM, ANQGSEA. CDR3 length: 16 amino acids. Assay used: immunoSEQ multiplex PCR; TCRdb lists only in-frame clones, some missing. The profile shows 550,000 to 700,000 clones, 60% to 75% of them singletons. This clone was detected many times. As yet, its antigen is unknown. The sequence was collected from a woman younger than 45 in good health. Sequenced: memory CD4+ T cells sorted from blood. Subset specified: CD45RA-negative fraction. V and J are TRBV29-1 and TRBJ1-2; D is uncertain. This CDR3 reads CSVDPFPDVINYGYTF. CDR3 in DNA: TGCAGCGTTGATCCCTTTCCGGATGTAATTAACTATGGCTACACCTTC.